Each of the 2 T cell receptor beta chains below was sequenced from the same sample in a study of early T cells in non-severe SARS-CoV-2 infection (TCRdb year 2021). Library construction relied on 5' RACE. Sequenced using a NextSeq 500. TCRdb cleaned the public reads at Q25 with fastp, built clones with MiXCR and kept in-frame beta chains. Rows merge per CDR3 protein into single entries with the most common DNA and genes. The sample table contains around 64,000 distinct CDR3 sequences; only one count was recorded for roughly 12% of them. The top ten clonotypes cover about 1.3% of the sample. This specimen consisted of whole blood, obtained at baseline. These receptors originate from an adult who was a healthcare worker with PCR-confirmed SARS-CoV-2 infection or an uninfected control (not recorded which).

This clonotype was seen a handful of times. The chain has TRBV9 and TRBJ2-2; D tentatively fits TRBD1 or TRBD2 (5 bases each). This CDR3 has 14 amino acids. V lost 3 bases and J 4 bases, leaving 10 bases between the germline ends. Looked up from germline, CDR1 is SGDLS and CDR2 is YYNGEE. The CDR3 DNA reads TGTGCCAGCAGCGGGGACCCCATCACCGGGGAGCTGTTTTTT. Encoded protein: CASSGDPITGELFF.

This clonotype is judged medium-sized. V gene TRBV7-9 combines with J gene TRBJ2-6, with D possibly TRBD1 on 5 matching bases. V was pared by 5 bases and J by 0 bases, with 20 bases between. CDR1 SEHNR and CDR2 FQNEAQ come from the germline V gene (reference sequence). The CDR3 consists of 19 residues. The CDR3 is CASSRDGLGDISGANVLTF. CDR3 in DNA: TGTGCCAGCAGCCGAGATGGCCTAGGGGATATCTCTGGGGCCAACGTCCTGACTTTC.